The rows below give T cell receptor beta chains drawn from one sample of a study of OX40 agonist ivuxolimab in advanced cancers. The protocol was immunoSEQ multiplex PCR, while the TCRdb copy is restricted to in-frame clones and leaves out a portion. The sample contains tens of thousands of clones, around four fifths of which appear only once. The sequences come from CD4+ or CD8+ T cells sorted from blood, collected in a trial of the OX40 agonist ivuxolimab. The receptors come from an adult with an advanced solid tumor such as melanoma, head and neck, liver or kidney cancer. Each CDR3 is given without its conserved first and last residue. Fields, in order: J gene, V gene, CDR3 protein.

TRBJ2-3 | TRBV5-1 | ASSLWGTSGTDTQY
TRBJ2-1 | TRBV6-1 | ASSEGGGYNEQF
TRBJ2-1 | TRBV5-4 | ASSFLGINYNEQF
TRBJ1-2 | TRBV11-2 | ASSLQGTRNYGYT
TRBJ2-1 | TRBV5-1 | ASSTSTGGLGNEQF
TRBJ2-7 | TRBV4-2 | ARSTRDRDYEQY
TRBJ1-2 | TRBV19 | ASSIEAEDYGYT
- | TRBV7-9 | ASSSGLAGTYEQY
TRBJ1-5 | TRBV19 | ASSRSGQGRSQPQH
TRBJ2-1 | TRBV5-4 | ASSLALADYNEQF
TRBJ1-1 | TRBV7-9 | ASRGTVGTEAF
TRBJ2-3 | TRBV2 | ASSNTLRADTQY
TRBJ1-4 | TRBV15 | ATSRYRGGANEKLF
TRBJ1-3 | TRBV9 | ASSVEGRPGTGGLGNTIY
TRBJ2-3 | TRBV4-3 | ASSRRGGRGDTQY
TRBJ1-5 | TRBV6-1 | ASIQGDSNQPQH
TRBJ1-1 | TRBV7-2 | ASSSGTANTEAF
TRBJ2-2 | TRBV9 | ASSVRQGRGTGELF
TRBJ1-5 | TRBV7-2 | ASSLVATGASPQH
TRBJ1-1 | TRBV18 | ASSRDQSGGNTEAF
TRBJ2-3 | TRBV5-1 | ASSLGFSGSSTDTQY
TRBJ2-7 | TRBV6-5 | ASSFTSGSSYEQY
TRBJ1-5 | TRBV5-6 | ASSSRGTGGTRNQPQH
TRBJ1-2 | TRBV6-1 | ASSGYGPQRNGYT
TRBJ1-2 | TRBV6-5 | ASSYRENYGYT
TRBJ2-5 | TRBV5-1 | ASSLNPAPPSPQY
TRBJ2-2 | TRBV2 | ASSETGIANTGELF
TRBJ2-5 | TRBV5-1 | ASSPGPLAEETQY
TRBJ1-3 | TRBV18 | ASSPDGQGLGNTIY
TRBJ2-7 | TRBV5-6 | ASSGGQVTYEQY
TRBJ1-4 | TRBV25-1 | ASSESGRGNEKLF
TRBJ2-1 | TRBV7-2 | ASSPRGQGLNEQF
TRBJ1-2 | TRBV11-3 | ASSLGRDGYT
TRBJ2-7 | TRBV11-2 | ASSLYRGGYEQY
TRBJ1-3 | TRBV4-1 | ASSQFGGFWSTENSGNTIY
TRBJ2-7 | TRBV11-3 | ASSSRDGPYEQY
TRBJ2-7 | TRBV6-4 | ASSVRGPSSYEQY
TRBJ2-1 | TRBV7-3 | ASSPLSDNEQF
TRBJ2-2 | TRBV6-1 | ASSVTLSGGNTGELF
TRBJ2-3 | TRBV5-1 | ASSPGTLGDTQY
TRBJ2-6 | TRBV30 | AWGEAGANVLT
TRBJ2-3 | TRBV4-3 | ASTPGPPPSTDTQY
TRBJ1-2 | TRBV5-6 | ASSTVGYGYT
TRBJ1-6 | TRBV7-9 | ASSLAYGQANSPLH
TRBJ1-1 | TRBV9 | ATIRNGANTEAF
TRBJ1-1 | TRBV4-1 | ASSQGGRGRSTEAF
TRBJ1-1 | TRBV7-7 | ASSPISGNTEAF
TRBJ2-7 | TRBV7-2 | ASSTAPGLRGPSYEQY
TRBJ1-1 | TRBV18 | ASSTNPMNTEAF
TRBJ2-3 | TRBV18 | ASSPLAGATDTQY
TRBJ2-7 | TRBV15 | ATSRGRQGVSSEQY
TRBJ1-1 | TRBV7-9 | ASSLLVNTEAF
TRBJ2-7 | TRBV6-6 | ASWDRAGEQY
TRBJ2-4 | TRBV5-1 | ASSLGTRVTDIQY
TRBJ1-2 | TRBV9 | ASSTRDSSNYGYT
TRBJ1-2 | TRBV18 | ASSPMFAGDYGYT